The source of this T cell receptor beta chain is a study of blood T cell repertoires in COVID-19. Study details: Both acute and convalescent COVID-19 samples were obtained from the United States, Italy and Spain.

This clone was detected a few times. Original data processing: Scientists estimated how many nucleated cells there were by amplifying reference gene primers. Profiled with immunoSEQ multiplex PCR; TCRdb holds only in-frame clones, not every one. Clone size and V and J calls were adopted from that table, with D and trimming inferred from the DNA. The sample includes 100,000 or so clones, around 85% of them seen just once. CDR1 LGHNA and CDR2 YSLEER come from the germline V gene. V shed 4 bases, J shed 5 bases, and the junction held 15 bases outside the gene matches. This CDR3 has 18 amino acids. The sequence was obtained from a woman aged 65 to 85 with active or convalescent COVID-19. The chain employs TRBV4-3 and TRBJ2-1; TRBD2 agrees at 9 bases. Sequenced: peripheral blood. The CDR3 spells CASSRFTVSGSGNNEQFF. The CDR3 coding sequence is TGCGCCAGCAGCCGATTCACAGTTAGCGGGAGCGGCAACAATGAGCAGTTCTTC.